This is a list of T cell receptor beta chains from one sample in a study of T cells in Graves' hyperthyroidism and ophthalmopathy. TCRdb processed the multiplex PCR reads anew with MiXCR; each CDR3 protein has one entry. Among fewer than 750,000 distinct CDR3 sequences listed, roughly 14% were seen once. Material: blood. These receptors were taken from a woman aged 40 to 50 with Graves' ophthalmopathy. Both conserved end residues are part of each CDR3. D genes are given only for firm matches. Where a row states a size, it is once, few, many or the class of an expanded clone; other rows omit it.

J: TRBJ2-7
V: TRBV6-1
size: -
D: TRBD1
DNA: TGTGCCAGCACCCAAGGACAGGGGAGGTACGAGCAGTACTTC
CDR3: CASTQGQGRYEQYF

J: TRBJ1-1
V: TRBV19
size: many
D: -
DNA: TGTGCCAGTAGTTACCTTCCGGGACAAAAGAACACTGAAGCTTTCTTT
CDR3: CASSYLPGQKNTEAFF

J: TRBJ1-5
V: TRBV12-3/TRBV12-4
size: many
D: -
DNA: TGTGCCAGCAGTTTAAGGCAGAATAGCAATCAGCCCCAGCATTTT
CDR3: CASSLRQNSNQPQHF

J: TRBJ1-2
V: TRBV9
size: few
D: -
DNA: TGTGCCAGCGGAGGTGGGGGACTTAACTATGGCTACACCTTC
CDR3: CASGGGGLNYGYTF

J: TRBJ2-6
V: TRBV6-5
size: many
D: -
DNA: TGTGCCAGCAGTCACCGAACTTCTGGGGCCAACGTCCTGACTTTC
CDR3: CASSHRTSGANVLTF

J: TRBJ1-5
V: TRBV7-2
size: -
D: -
DNA: TGTGCCAGCAGGTCAACTCTTTCGGGCAATCAGCCCCAGCATTTT
CDR3: CASRSTLSGNQPQHF

J: TRBJ2-7
V: TRBV9
size: -
D: TRBD1
DNA: TGTGCCAGCAGCGCCAGGACAGGGAGCTCCTACGAGCAGTACTTC
CDR3: CASSARTGSSYEQYF

J: TRBJ2-3
V: TRBV20-1
size: many
D: -
DNA: TGCAGTGCTAGACACCAGGGGACTAGCACAGATACGCAGTATTTT
CDR3: CSARHQGTSTDTQYF

J: TRBJ1-1
V: TRBV6-1
size: -
D: -
DNA: TGTGCCAGCAGTGAAGCGCCTAGTGCCCAGAATGAAGCTTTCTTT
CDR3: CASSEAPSAQNEAFF

J: TRBJ2-5
V: TRBV12-3/TRBV12-4
size: -
D: TRBD2
DNA: TGTGCCAGCAGTATGACTAGCGGGAGGGCCATGGAGACCCAGTACTTC
CDR3: CASSMTSGRAMETQYF

J: TRBJ2-4
V: TRBV12-3/TRBV12-4
size: many
D: TRBD1
DNA: TGTGCCAGCAGTTTAACAGGGGGACCCGAAAACATTCAGTACTTC
CDR3: CASSLTGGPENIQYF

J: TRBJ2-5
V: TRBV24-1
size: many
D: -
DNA: TGTGCCACCAAGGGGGATTTGGAAGAGACCCAGTACTTC
CDR3: CATKGDLEETQYF

J: TRBJ2-2
V: TRBV6-5
size: many
D: -
DNA: TGTGCCAGCAGTTTGGTCCTGGCGCTGCCGAACACCGGGGAGCTGTTTTTT
CDR3: CASSLVLALPNTGELFF

J: TRBJ2-5
V: TRBV7-9
size: many
D: TRBD1
DNA: TGTGCCAGCAGAACACAGGGGGTGGATGAGACCCAGTACTTC
CDR3: CASRTQGVDETQYF

J: TRBJ1-1
V: TRBV6-5
size: many
D: -
DNA: TGTGCCAGCAGTTACTCGTTCAGAATGAACACTGAAGCTTTCTTT
CDR3: CASSYSFRMNTEAFF

J: TRBJ1-2
V: TRBV7-2
size: many
D: -
DNA: TGTGCCAGCAGCTCCCCGTGGACAAAAAACGGCTACACCTTC
CDR3: CASSSPWTKNGYTF

J: TRBJ2-2
V: TRBV12-3/TRBV12-4
size: -
D: -
DNA: TGTGCCAGCAGTTTAGCGGGAGGATCCACCGGGGAGCCGTTTTTT
CDR3: CASSLAGGSTGEPFF

J: TRBJ2-5
V: TRBV6-2/TRBV6-3
size: few
D: -
DNA: TGTGCCAGCAGTTACTCGCTTAGCGTGCAAGAGACCCAGTACTTC
CDR3: CASSYSLSVQETQYF

J: TRBJ1-5
V: TRBV28
size: -
D: -
DNA: TGTGCCAGCAGTGAATACCCAGGAACCAATCAGCCCCAGCATTTT
CDR3: CASSEYPGTNQPQHF

J: TRBJ2-2
V: TRBV6-1
size: many
D: -
DNA: TGTGCCAGCAGTCCCCACGGAGCGAACACCGGGGAGCTGTTTTTT
CDR3: CASSPHGANTGELFF

J: TRBJ1-2
V: TRBV2
size: few
D: TRBD1
DNA: TGTGCCAGCAGTCCGGACAGGGGCTCGCTGGGGCGGAGTAGCTACACCTTC
CDR3: CASSPDRGSLGRSSYTF

J: TRBJ1-1
V: TRBV29-1
size: many
D: -
DNA: TGCAGCGGCCGACAGACCGCTGAAGCTTTCTTT
CDR3: CSGRQTAEAFF

J: TRBJ2-7
V: TRBV6-5
size: many
D: -
DNA: TGTGCCAGCAGTTACGGCGTTACCTACGAGCAGTACTTC
CDR3: CASSYGVTYEQYF

J: TRBJ2-7
V: TRBV6-1
size: few
D: TRBD1
DNA: TGTGCCAGCAAGGGGCCGGGACAGGGAACCTACGAGCAGTACTTC
CDR3: CASKGPGQGTYEQYF

J: TRBJ2-5
V: TRBV6-5
size: many
D: -
DNA: TGTGCCAGCAGTTACTCTTGGGGGCGAGGGGAGACCCAGTACTTC
CDR3: CASSYSWGRGETQYF

J: TRBJ2-2
V: TRBV2
size: few
D: -
DNA: TGTGCCAGCAGTGAGACGACGGGACACCCGAGCACCGGGGAGCTGTTTTTT
CDR3: CASSETTGHPSTGELFF

J: TRBJ2-5
V: TRBV6-2/TRBV6-3
size: many
D: TRBD2
DNA: TGTGCCAGCAGAAAACTTTACTCAGGGCGTCTAGCGGGGGCTCAAGAGACCCAGTACTTC
CDR3: CASRKLYSGRLAGAQETQYF